These 32 T cell receptor beta chains share one sample of origin, sequenced in a study of T cell responses to AZD1222 COVID-19 vaccine. Sequencing was performed with immunoSEQ multiplex PCR; in TCRdb, only in-frame clones are kept and a portion is missing. Counted here are approximately 110,000 clones, 75% to 90% occurring once; the ten biggest clones make up 4.4%. The sequencing here drew on peripheral blood, taken 28 days after the second AZD1222 dose. These receptors were obtained from an adult who received the AZD1222 COVID-19 vaccine.

The V and J genes are TRBV2 and TRBJ2-2, with D possibly being TRBD1 or TRBD2 (5 bases each). This CDR3 has 16 amino acids. V was cut by 3 bases and J by 4 bases, with 15 bases left in between. Germline V gene data show CDR1 as SNHLY and CDR2 as FYNNEI. The CDR3 sequence is CASSEWGTGVTGELFF. In nucleotides, the CDR3 is TGTGCCAGCAGTGAGTGGGGGACGGGTGTCACCGGGGAGCTGTTTTTT.

The rearrangement uses TRBV6-6 and TRBJ1-1, with D unresolved. Germline CDR1 is MNHNY and CDR2 is SVGAGI (reference sequence). Trimming stripped 7 bases from V and 11 bases from J, with 26 bases between. This CDR3 has 15 amino acids. The CDR3 reads CASTTSHARFFGAFF. DNA of the CDR3: TGTGCCAGCACCACGTCCCACGCCCGCTTTTTTGGGGCTTTCTTT.

The chain recombines TRBV27 with TRBJ2-3, with 8 positions matching TRBD2. Germline assignment: CDR1 MNHEY and CDR2 SMNVEV (reference sequence). The CDR3 has 15 amino acids. The junction had 5 bases not matched to a gene; V was cut back by 0 bases and J by 6 bases. As DNA, the CDR3 is TGTGCCAGCAGTTTATCTAGCGGGGTTTTGGATACGCAGTATTTT. This translates into CASSLSSGVLDTQYF.

This chain uses TRBV11-3 with TRBJ2-2; D is perhaps TRBD1 (5 bases). V dropped 2 bases and J dropped 6 bases, with 13 bases sitting between them. CDR1 and CDR2 from the germline V gene are SGHNT and YENEEA. The CDR3 covers 15 residues. The CDR3 DNA reads as TGTGCCAGCAGCTTAAGGCAGGGAACCGCCGGGGAGCTGTTTTTT. It specifies CASSLRQGTAGELFF.

V gene TRBV7-2 combines with J gene TRBJ2-3; 9 bases line up with TRBD2. CDR1 and CDR2 (germline): SGHTA, FQGNSA. The ends lost 6 bases at V and 6 bases at J; junction bases unmatched: 7. The CDR3 consists of 14 residues. The CDR3 sequence is CASSYAGGPDTQYF. CDR3 DNA: TGTGCCAGCAGTTATGCGGGGGGGCCCGATACGCAGTATTTT.

This clone has only one observation. The chain uses TRBV2 and TRBJ1-2; D remains ambiguous. Per germline, CDR1 SNHLY and CDR2 FYNNEI. This CDR3 is 15 amino acids long. The V end lost 1 base, the J end lost 7 bases, and 16 bases lay between the germline ends. The CDR3 is CASSEGSNGVGGYTF. The CDR3 DNA reads TGTGCCAGCAGTGAAGGTAGCAACGGGGTCGGTGGCTACACCTTC. Supplemented by reference TRBV2 and TRBJ1-2, the full variable domain reads EPEVTQTPSHQVTQMGQEVILRCVPISNHLYFYWYRQILGQKVEFLVSFYNNEISEKSEIFDDQFSVERPDGSNFTLKIRSTKLEDSAMYFCASSEGSNGVGGYTFGSGTRLTVV.

V usage is TRBV4-2 and J usage is TRBJ1-1, with D uncertain. The CDR3 runs to 14 residues. Germline CDR1 and CDR2: LGHNA and YNFKEQ. Trimming stripped 5 bases from V and 2 bases from J, with 12 bases between. The chain's CDR3 is CASSFRHQNTEAFF. CDR3 sequence (DNA): TGTGCCAGCAGCTTTCGGCACCAAAACACTGAAGCTTTCTTT.

In nucleotides, the CDR3 is TGCGCCAGCAGTGAGAGCGAAGGGGGAGAGACCCAGTACTTC. Translation: CASSESEGGETQYF. The chain combines TRBV10-1 with TRBJ2-5, with D perhaps matching TRBD1 (6 bases). Per the germline V gene, CDR1 is WNHNN and CDR2 is SYGVQD (reference sequence). The CDR3 spans 14 residues. V shed 2 bases and J shed 4 bases, with 11 bases lying between them.

The chain carries TRBV10-3 and TRBJ1-6, with TRBD1 as a possible D gene (5 bases). Deletions cut 6 bases from V and 6 bases from J, with 15 bases between. The CDR3 is 15 amino acids. CDR1 and CDR2 (germline): ENHRY, SYGVKD. The CDR3 region has the DNA TGTGCCATCAGGGGGGACCAAAAAGTTAATTCACCCCTCCACTTT. Translating gives CAIRGDQKVNSPLHF.

The chain combines TRBV7-6 with TRBJ2-7, with D tentatively TRBD1 (6 bases). Germline values: CDR1 SGHVS, CDR2 FNYEAQ. Trimming pared 5 bases from V and 5 bases from J, leaving 22 bases between. The CDR3 is 16 amino acids. CDR3 sequence reads: CASSRGDTGFSDEQYF. CDR3 nucleotide sequence: TGTGCCAGCAGCCGAGGGGACACGGGCTTTTCGGACGAGCAGTACTTC.

V usage is TRBV5-3 and J usage is TRBJ1-2; the D gene is possibly TRBD1 (5 bases). TRBV5-3 has ORF status, its function being uncertain. The CDR3 consists of 18 residues. V gave up 4 bases and J gave up 0 bases, with 22 bases separating them. This chain's CDR3 is CARSKNRDSSRANYGYTF. The CDR3 coding sequence is TGTGCCAGAAGCAAAAACCGAGATTCAAGCAGGGCTAACTATGGCTACACCTTC.

The chain employs TRBV7-2 and TRBJ2-3, with 8 bases lining up with TRBD1. This CDR3 spans 13 amino acids. V shed 5 bases and J 10 bases; nucleotides not matched to a gene: 8. CDR1 SGHTA and CDR2 FQGNSA come from the germline V gene. CDR3 amino acids: CASSMDRDRPQYF. The CDR3 coding sequence is TGTGCCAGCAGCATGGACAGGGATCGGCCGCAGTATTTT.

The chain recombines TRBV6-6 with TRBJ2-7; 9 nucleotides align to TRBD1. From germline, CDR1 is MNHNY and CDR2 SVGAGI (reference sequence). With V trimmed by 6 bases and J by 2 bases, 11 bases remained unmatched. The CDR3 is 16 residues long. The CDR3 loop is CASSSPPDRGPYEQYF. CDR3 nucleotide sequence: TGTGCCAGCAGCTCCCCCCCGGACAGGGGCCCCTACGAGCAGTACTTC.

The gene calls are TRBV14 and TRBJ2-5; no definite D call. Trimming removed 1 base from V and 7 bases from J, with 13 bases in between. Germline CDR1 SGHDN, CDR2 FVKESK. This CDR3 comprises 14 residues. CDR3 residues: CASSQVRDGGTQYF. CDR3 coding DNA: TGTGCCAGCAGCCAAGTTCGAGACGGCGGGACCCAGTACTTC.

V and J are TRBV12-3 or TRBV12-4 and TRBJ1-5; D is perhaps TRBD1 (6 bases). With 6 bases removed from V and 5 bases from J, the gap between germline ends came to 8 bases. The CDR3 has 12 residues. Here the CDR3 DNA reads TGTGCCAGCAGAAGGGGGGATCAGCCCCAGCATTTT. Translating it yields CASRRGDQPQHF.

This clone was recorded once. The chain uses TRBV24-1 and TRBJ2-2, with D unclear. V lost 0 bases and J 3 bases, leaving 7 bases between the germline ends. Per germline, CDR1 KGHDR and CDR2 SFDVKD. The CDR3 runs 15 residues. CDR3: CATSDLFSDTGELFF. The CDR3 DNA is TGTGCCACCAGTGATTTGTTCTCGGACACCGGGGAGCTGTTTTTT.

This rearrangement joins TRBV12-3 or TRBV12-4 to TRBJ2-7; D call uncertain. CDR3 size: 13 residues. Trimming took off 2 bases at V and 3 bases at J, with 8 bases between the two ends. The CDR3 bases are TGTGCCAGCAGTTTACGGGCCTTCTACGAGCAGTACTTC. This gives the protein CASSLRAFYEQYF.

Comment on this clone: The same CDR3 arises from other DNA sequences in this sample as well. The chain recombines TRBV18 with TRBJ1-1; TRBD1 agrees at 7 bases. Losses at the gene ends were 3 bases for V and 0 bases for J; bases not matched to a gene: 4. Germline V lookup: CDR1 KGHSH, CDR2 LQKENI. CDR3 length equals 15 residues. CDR3 residues: CASSPLGQMNTEAFF. CDR3 DNA sequence: TGTGCCAGCTCACCGCTGGGACAGATGAACACTGAAGCTTTCTTT.

The CDR3: CASSQVGTSGEQYF. The CDR3 DNA follows: TGTGCCAGCAGCCAAGTGGGGACTAGCGGCGAGCAGTACTTC. The chain employs TRBV3-1 (or the pseudogene TRBV3-2) and TRBJ2-7; 11 positions match TRBD2. This CDR3 is built from 14 residues. The V gene end was trimmed by 1 base and the J gene end by 6 bases; junction bases not matched to a gene: 2. Looked up from germline, CDR1 is LGHDT and CDR2 is YNNKEL (reference sequence).

The chain is built from TRBV28 and TRBJ2-2, with 8 positions matching TRBD1. Germline trimming cut 5 bases from V and 5 bases from J; bases unmatched to any gene: 7. This CDR3 is 15 amino acids long. Germline loops: CDR1 MDHEN, CDR2 SYDVKM. The CDR3 DNA sequence: TGTGCCAGCAGTATCCAGGGGGCTGGTACCGGGGAGCTGTTTTTT. Its protein is CASSIQGAGTGELFF.

V and J are TRBV6-5 and TRBJ1-5; 7 bases map to TRBD1. V lost 4 bases, J lost 4 bases, and 7 bases stayed unmatched. The V gene's germline CDR1 is MNHEY and CDR2 SVGAGI. This CDR3 has 15 residues. The CDR3 sequence: CASSSGDRINQPQHF. The CDR3, as DNA: TGTGCCAGCAGTTCGGGGGACAGAATTAATCAGCCCCAGCATTTT.

The rearrangement uses TRBV7-8 and TRBJ1-2, with D unclear. The CDR3 runs 14 residues. Germline lookup yields CDR1 SGHVS and CDR2 FQNEAQ. V lost 5 bases and J 0 bases, leaving 10 bases between the germline ends. The CDR3 here is CASSRMVANYGYTF. The CDR3 DNA follows: TGTGCCAGCAGCCGTATGGTGGCTAACTATGGCTACACCTTC.

The count of this clone is one. This sequence joins TRBV6-1 and TRBJ1-5; D ambiguous. Looked up from germline, CDR1 is MNHNS and CDR2 is SASEGT. Trimming pared 2 bases from V and 2 bases from J, leaving 4 bases between. CDR3 length equals 13 residues. The CDR3 loop is CASSEQGNQPQHF. The CDR3 DNA is TGTGCCAGCAGTGAACAGGGCAATCAGCCCCAGCATTTT.

The chain couples TRBV30 to TRBJ1-2; D gene unclear. Per germline, CDR1 GTSNPN and CDR2 SVGIG (reference sequence). The CDR3 covers 14 residues. Trimming stripped 4 bases from V and 6 bases from J, with 18 bases between. Here the CDR3 reads CAWKVVNTHHGYTF. As DNA, the CDR3 is TGTGCCTGGAAGGTAGTCAATACCCACCATGGCTACACCTTC.

The chain employs TRBV18 and TRBJ1-5, with unresolved D. The germline V gene has CDR1 KGHSH and CDR2 LQKENI. This CDR3 is built from 15 residues. Deletions cut 0 bases from V and 1 base from J, with 7 bases between. The CDR3 is CASSPPGASNQPQHF. The DNA of the CDR3 is TGTGCCAGCTCACCACCAGGAGCCAGCAATCAGCCCCAGCATTTT. The variable domain in full, with the rest retrieved from reference TRBV18 and TRBJ1-5, is NAGVMQNPRHLVRRRGQEARLRCSPMKGHSHVYWYRQLPEEGLKFMVYLQKENIIDESGMPKERFSAEFPKEGPSILRIQQVVRGDSAAYFCASSPPGASNQPQHFGDGTRLSIL.

The chain carries TRBV6-2 or TRBV6-3 and TRBJ2-7, with unresolved D. The ends were cut back, 3 bases at V and 6 bases at J, with 12 bases in the middle. This CDR3 region has 13 residues. Germline V gives CDR1 MNHEY, CDR2 SVGEGT. The CDR3 DNA sequence: TGTGCCAGCAGTTATGCCCGAAGGGCCGAGCAGTACTTC. Its translation is CASSYARRAEQYF.

The chain joins TRBV6-6 to TRBJ1-6; D perhaps matches TRBD1 (5 bases). V lost 8 bases and J 5 bases, leaving 16 bases between the germline ends. CDR1 MNHNY and CDR2 SVGAGI come from the germline V gene (reference sequence). The length of the CDR3 is 15 residues. CDR3 in DNA: TGTGCCAGCCGGATGGGGACGTCCGATAATTCACCCCTCCACTTT. Its translation: CASRMGTSDNSPLHF.

The gene calls are TRBV28 and TRBJ2-7; D unresolved. The germline gives CDR1 MDHEN, CDR2 SYDVKM. Trimming left V 8 bases short and J 7 bases short, with 15 bases between. The CDR3 runs to 12 residues. The CDR3 DNA reads TGTGCCAGCCAACCAGATCATATGGAGCAGTACTTC. Amino acid sequence: CASQPDHMEQYF.

The chain combines TRBV6-5 with TRBJ2-7; 10 bases agree with TRBD2. V lost 6 bases, J lost 2 bases, and 7 bases stayed unmatched. Germline V gene lookup returns CDR1 MNHEY and CDR2 SVGAGI. CDR3 size: 15 residues. This chain's CDR3 is CASRPIAGGPYEQYF. CDR3 in DNA: TGTGCCAGCAGACCTATAGCGGGGGGACCCTACGAGCAGTACTTC.

In DNA form, the CDR3 reads TGTGCCAGCAGCTTAACTCAGCAAGGGCACACTGAAGCTTTCTTT. Protein: CASSLTQQGHTEAFF. This rearrangement joins TRBV7-3 to TRBJ1-1; D is ambiguous. This CDR3 contains 15 residues. Trimming cost V 0 bases and J 3 bases, with 11 bases left between them. Germline CDR1 reads SGHTA; CDR2 reads FQGTGA. Complete variable domain (other parts from reference TRBV7-3 and TRBJ1-1): GAGVSQTPSNKVTEKGKYVELRCDPISGHTALYWYRQSLGQGPEFLIYFQGTGAADDSGLPNDRFFAVRPEGSVSTLKIQRTERGDSAVYLCASSLTQQGHTEAFFGQGTRLTVV.

The chain joins TRBV6-5 to TRBJ1-5; D remains ambiguous. Germline-derived CDR1 and CDR2 are MNHEY and SVGAGI. Trimming took 10 bases from V and 2 from J, leaving 15 bases between them. This CDR3 comprises 14 residues. CDR3 sequence reads: CATSLGGRNQPQHF. CDR3 sequence (DNA): TGTGCCACCTCCCTGGGAGGTCGCAATCAGCCCCAGCATTTT.

The chain employs TRBV6-1 and TRBJ1-1; D may be TRBD1 (5 bases). V was trimmed by 2 bases and J by 8 bases, leaving 12 bases between them. CDR3 length: 13 residues. Germline V lookup: CDR1 MNHNS, CDR2 SASEGT. CDR3 in amino acids: CASSELQVREAFF. DNA for the CDR3: TGTGCCAGCAGTGAACTACAGGTTAGAGAAGCTTTCTTT.